This T cell receptor beta chain came from a study of blood T cell repertoires in COVID-19. On the study more broadly: Spain, Italy and the United States supplied samples that represented acute and convalescent COVID-19. PBMCs, B-cell-depleted T cells, or T cells provided the cDNA or gDNA that made up the material.

Germline CDR1 reads MGHRA; CDR2 reads YSYEKL. V was clipped by 1 base and J by 1 base, with 4 bases between them. The CDR3 length is 13 residues. Per the original data handling: Reference gene primer amplification gave estimated nucleated cell counts. Clones were sequenced by immunoSEQ multiplex PCR, and TCRdb holds only the in-frame ones, with some missing. Clone size and V and J calls were adopted from that table, with D and trimming inferred from the DNA. The table shows roughly 390,000 clones, with around 87% occurring only once. In Seattle, patients joined the study during active infection and were tracked longitudinally.

Sequenced material: peripheral blood. The receptor's source is a woman aged 25 to 39 with COVID-19, enrolled during active disease. This chain links TRBV4-1 with TRBJ1-1, with D unclear. Here the CDR3 reads CASSQARNTEAFF. The CDR3 region has the DNA TGCGCCAGCAGCCAAGCGAGGAACACTGAAGCTTTCTTT.